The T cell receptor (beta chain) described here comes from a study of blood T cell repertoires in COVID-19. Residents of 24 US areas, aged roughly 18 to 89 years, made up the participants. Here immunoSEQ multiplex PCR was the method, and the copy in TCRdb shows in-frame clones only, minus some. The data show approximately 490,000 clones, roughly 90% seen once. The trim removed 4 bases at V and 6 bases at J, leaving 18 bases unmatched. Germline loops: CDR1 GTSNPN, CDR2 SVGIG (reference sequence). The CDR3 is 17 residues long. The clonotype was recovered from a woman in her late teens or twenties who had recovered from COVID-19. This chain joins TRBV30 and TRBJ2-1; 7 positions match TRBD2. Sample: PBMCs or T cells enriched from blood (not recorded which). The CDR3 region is CAWNKPYRQSSGNEQFF. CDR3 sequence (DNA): TGTGCCTGGAATAAGCCCTATCGACAGTCTAGCGGCAATGAGCAGTTCTTC.